The T cell receptor beta chain under discussion was sequenced for a study of T cell responses to AZD1222 COVID-19 vaccine. The V end lost 3 bases, the J end lost 2 bases, and 9 bases lay between the germline ends. The CDR3 has 15 amino acids. CDR1 and CDR2 from the germline V gene are SGHNT and YYREEE (reference sequence). This table comes from immunoSEQ multiplex PCR, and its TCRdb copy is limited to in-frame clones, with some not included. The sample lists 200,000 or so clones, almost 95% seen once, with roughly 9.2% in the top ten. This material consisted of peripheral blood, taken on day 0 of AZD1222 vaccination. This sequence was found in an adult in good health. J is TRBJ2-6 and V is TRBV5-4, with D unclear. In DNA, the CDR3 is TGTGCCAGCAGCTGGAATGGGCCTGGGGCCAACGTCCTGACTTTC. Protein product: CASSWNGPGANVLTF.